The 3 T cell receptor beta chains below come from one sample, sequenced in a study of shared clonotypes between healthy human individuals. Only in-frame clones appear in the TCRdb table, and some are missing; sequencing was by immunoSEQ multiplex PCR. The sample comprises 2 million to 2.5 million clones, roughly 93% of which are singletons, and 0.35% to 0.5% rests with the top ten. The material sequenced was naive CD4+ T cells from PBMCs. Stated subset: CD45RA+ positively selected. These TCRs come from a man between 18 and 29 years old in good health. Some clones in this sample may be carry-over from other donors' samples.

This chain joins TRBV6-1 and TRBJ2-7; D call uncertain. From germline, CDR1 is MNHNS and CDR2 SASEGT. Trimming cost V 8 bases and J 0 bases, with 11 bases left between them. This CDR3 contains 13 residues. For the CDR3, the DNA is TGTGCCAGCCACTACCCCAGCTCCTACGAGCAGTACTTC. It is translated as CASHYPSSYEQYF.

This chain joins TRBV12-5 and TRBJ2-3, with 12 bases aligning to TRBD2. The germline CDR1 and CDR2 sequences are LGHNT and FRNRAP. The CDR3 has 16 amino acids. Trimming cost V 5 bases and J 4 bases; bases outside gene matches: 7. Here the CDR3 DNA reads TGTGCTAGTGGTATAGGACTAGCGGGATTCGCAGATACGCAGTATTTT. It codes for CASGIGLAGFADTQYF.

V gene TRBV29-1 combines with J gene TRBJ2-7; D is perhaps TRBD2 (6 bases). The CDR3 is made up of 14 amino acids. V was clipped by 6 bases and J by 7 bases, with 22 bases between them. The V gene's germline CDR1 is SQVTM and CDR2 ANQGSEA. The CDR3 nucleotides read TGCAGCGTGAAGGCGGACGGGGGAAGGATAGAGCAGTACTTC. Translated: CSVKADGGRIEQYF.